This T cell receptor (beta chain) is from a study of blood T cell repertoires in COVID-19. Study summary: The United States, Italy and Spain supplied acute and convalescent COVID-19 samples. PBMCs, B-cell-depleted T cells, or T cells were the source of the cDNA or gDNA that made up the material.

Germline CDR1 is MDHEN and CDR2 is SYDVKM. V was clipped by 3 bases and J by 0 bases, with 11 bases between them. The CDR3 length is 15 residues. Seattle enrolled patients during active infection and tracked them longitudinally. Authors' data handling: Estimation of nucleated cell counts was performed using reference gene primer amplification. Here immunoSEQ multiplex PCR was the method, and the copy in TCRdb shows in-frame clones only, minus some. The V and J calls and clone size are taken from that table; D and trimming were inferred from the DNA. The repertoire holds 200,000 to 250,000 clones, over 80% seen once, with roughly 1.3% in the top ten.

The TCR comes from a woman in her twenties or thirties with COVID-19, enrolled during active disease. The J gene is TRBJ1-2, the V gene TRBV28; D gene ambiguous. Sequenced input: peripheral blood. The CDR3 here is CASSFDGRSNYGYTF. The CDR3 DNA reads TGTGCCAGCAGTTTCGATGGCCGCTCTAACTATGGCTACACCTTC.